This T cell receptor (beta chain) was captured in a study of blood T cell repertoires in COVID-19. Study background: Spain, Italy and the United States supplied samples that represented acute and convalescent COVID-19.

The age range of participants was about 18 to 100 years, with residence in about two dozen US areas. The study assigned cohorts using participant-reported clinical history. Deletions cut 3 bases from V and 7 bases from J, with 10 bases between. This CDR3 is 13 amino acids long. Germline V CDR1 and CDR2: SEHNR, FQNEAQ (reference sequence). The assay was immunoSEQ multiplex PCR, and TCRdb's table has in-frame clones only and misses some. The sample yields about 240,000 clones, around four fifths seen once. This clonotype was obtained from a woman between 35 and 50 years old who had been exposed to COVID-19. This rearrangement joins TRBV7-9 to TRBJ1-3; no clear D gene. The sequenced sample was PBMCs or T cells enriched from blood (not recorded which). This CDR3 is CASSFAGENTIYF. DNA for the CDR3: TGTGCCAGCAGCTTCGCAGGCGAGAACACCATATATTTT.